These T cell receptor beta chains were read from a single sample in a study of cytomegalovirus exposure and HLA in healthy donors. Clones were sequenced by immunoSEQ multiplex PCR, and TCRdb holds only the in-frame ones, with some missing. Of about 200,000 clones in the sample, about four fifths were seen once. What was sequenced was PBMCs. Receptor source: a man in his forties or fifties in good health and CMV-seropositive. Both conserved end residues are part of each CDR3.

>TRBV6-1|TRBJ1-2
CASGTAYGYTF
>TRBV19|TRBJ2-2
CASSISGRVTGELFF
>TRBV5-5|TRBJ2-7
CASSLGGLASYEQYF
>TRBV9|TRBJ2-5
CASSAQGSLQETQYF
>TRBV18|TRBJ1-2
CASSPVVSGNFDYGYTF
>TRBV29-1|TRBJ1-3
CSGGQGGNTIYF
>TRBV2|TRBJ1-1
CASVVQGFGTEAFF
>TRBV7-8|TRBJ1-3
CASSVGLGNTIYF
>TRBV18|TRBJ2-7
CASSPPGGGYEQYF
>TRBV4-3|TRBJ2-7
CASSQDPSRVYEQYF
>TRBV2|TRBJ1-1
CASISHPNTEAFF
>TRBV5-1|TRBJ1-5
CASSTGASNQPQHF
>TRBV18|TRBJ1-2
CASSPALDRANYGYTF
>TRBV10-3|TRBJ1-1
CAISDFGGSVTEAFF
>TRBV7-2|TRBJ2-2
CASSFGTFNTGELFF
>TRBV19|TRBJ2-1
CASSSGSNEQFF
>TRBV6-1|TRBJ1-2
CASSERGDGYGYTF
>TRBV4-2|TRBJ2-7
CASSPQGDGSYEQYF
>TRBV5-6|TRBJ2-5
CASSPQWDRGQETQYF
>TRBV2|TRBJ2-5
CASRGPSGGRETQYF
>TRBV15|TRBJ2-1
CATSRDSRGGEQFF
>TRBV28|TRBJ2-5
CASNSYQPRVETQYF
>TRBV4-3|TRBJ2-2
CASSPRTGWGELFF
>TRBV10-2|TRBJ2-1
CATGFSGVNEQFF
>TRBV28|TRBJ2-5
CASSPGAGGGETQYF
>TRBV5-1|TRBJ2-3
CASNSRTTDTQYF
>TRBV13|TRBJ2-7
CASSLQGTYEQYF
>TRBV5-6|TRBJ1-5
CASSLWWEASQPQHF
>TRBV2|TRBJ2-2
CASSETGNTGELFF